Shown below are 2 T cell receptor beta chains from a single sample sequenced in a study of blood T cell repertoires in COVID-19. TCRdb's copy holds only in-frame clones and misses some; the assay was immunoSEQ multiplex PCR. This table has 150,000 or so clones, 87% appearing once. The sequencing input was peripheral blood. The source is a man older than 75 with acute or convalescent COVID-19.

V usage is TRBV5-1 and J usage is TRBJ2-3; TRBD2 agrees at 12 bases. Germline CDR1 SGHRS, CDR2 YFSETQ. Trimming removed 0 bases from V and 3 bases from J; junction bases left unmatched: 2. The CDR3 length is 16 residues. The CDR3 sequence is CASSLGTSGVTDTQYF. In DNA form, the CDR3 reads TGCGCCAGCAGCTTGGGGACTAGCGGGGTAACAGATACGCAGTATTTT. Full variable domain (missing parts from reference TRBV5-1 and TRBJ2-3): KAGVTQTPRYLIKTRGQQVTLSCSPISGHRSVSWYQQTPGQGLQFLFEYFSETQRNKGNFPGRFSGRQFSNSRSEMNVSTLELGDSALYLCASSLGTSGVTDTQYFGPGTRLTVL.

The CDR3 DNA sequence: TGTGCCAGCAGCCAAGATGGGCAGGGGTCGGTAAAACTGTTTTTT. Residues: CASSQDGQGSVKLFF. V usage is TRBV3-1 (or the pseudogene TRBV3-2) and J usage is TRBJ1-4; a possible D gene is TRBD1 (6 bases). Germline CDR1 is LGHDT and CDR2 is YNNKEL (reference sequence). V was shortened by 0 bases and J by 10 bases, with 15 bases between the two germline ends. The CDR3 spans 15 residues.